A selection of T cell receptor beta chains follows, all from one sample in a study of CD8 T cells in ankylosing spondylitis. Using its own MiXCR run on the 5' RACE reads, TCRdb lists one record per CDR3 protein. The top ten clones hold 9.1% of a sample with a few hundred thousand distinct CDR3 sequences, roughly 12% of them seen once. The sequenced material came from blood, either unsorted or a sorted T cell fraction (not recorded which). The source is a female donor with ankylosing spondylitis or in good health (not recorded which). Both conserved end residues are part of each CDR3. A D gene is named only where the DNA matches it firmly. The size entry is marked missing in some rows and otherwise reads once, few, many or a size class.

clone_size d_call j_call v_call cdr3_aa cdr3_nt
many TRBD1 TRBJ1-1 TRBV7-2 CASSRRQGSTEAFF TGTGCCAGCAGCCGAAGACAGGGGTCCACTGAAGCTTTCTTT
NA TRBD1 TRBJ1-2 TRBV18 CASSLGKTGIHLYTF TGTGCCAGCTCACTGGGAAAGACAGGGATCCATTTGTACACCTTC
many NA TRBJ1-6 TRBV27 CASTNSRAGRNSPLHF TGTGCCAGCACCAATTCCCGGGCTGGGCGTAATTCACCCCTCCACTTT
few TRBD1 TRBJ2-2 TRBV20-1 CSARDPRQGDTGELFF TGCAGTGCTAGAGACCCAAGACAGGGGGACACCGGGGAGCTGTTTTTT
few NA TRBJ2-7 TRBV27 CASTSLGPRHEQYF TGTGCCAGCACCTCTCTGGGCCCGAGGCACGAGCAGTACTTC
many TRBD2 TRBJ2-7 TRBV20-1 CSADSGYSYEQYF TGCAGTGCCGATAGCGGGTACTCCTACGAGCAGTACTTC
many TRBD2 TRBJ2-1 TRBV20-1 CSARDPSGSYNEQFF TGCAGTGCTAGAGATCCTAGCGGGAGCTACAATGAGCAGTTCTTC
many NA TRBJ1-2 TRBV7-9 CASSLGQATRGYTF TGTGCCAGCAGCTTAGGACAGGCTACGAGGGGCTACACCTTC
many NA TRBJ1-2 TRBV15 CATSRDRAEVYTF TGTGCCACCAGCAGAGACAGGGCAGAAGTCTACACCTTC
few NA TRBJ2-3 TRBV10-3 CATMNTDTQYF TGTGCCACCATGAACACAGATACGCAGTATTTT
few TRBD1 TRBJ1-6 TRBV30 CAWRRQGYNSPLHF TGTGCCTGGAGGCGACAGGGATATAATTCACCCCTCCACTTT
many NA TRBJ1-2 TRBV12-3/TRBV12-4 CASLPFRGLQRGYTF TGTGCCAGTCTCCCTTTCCGGGGCCTGCAGAGGGGCTACACCTTC
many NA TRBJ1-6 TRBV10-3 CAISELAGSSYNSPLHF TGTGCCATCAGTGAGTTGGCAGGGAGCTCCTATAATTCACCCCTCCACTTT
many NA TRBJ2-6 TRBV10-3 CAISDLAGTESSGANVLTF TGTGCCATCAGTGACTTAGCTGGGACGGAGAGCTCTGGGGCCAACGTCCTGACTTTC
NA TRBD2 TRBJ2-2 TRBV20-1 CSARDRGVAGAFSGELFF TGCAGTGCTAGAGATCGGGGGGTAGCGGGAGCTTTCTCCGGGGAGCTGTTTTTT
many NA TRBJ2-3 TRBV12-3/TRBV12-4 CASTPGSGADTQYF TGTGCCAGCACCCCAGGGTCGGGAGCAGATACGCAGTATTTT
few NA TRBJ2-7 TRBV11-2 CASSLTQAGMGEQYF TGTGCCAGCAGCTTGACCCAAGCAGGGATGGGCGAGCAGTACTTC
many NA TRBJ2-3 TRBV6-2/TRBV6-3 CASTTTPRDTQYF TGTGCCAGCACCACTACGCCACGAGATACGCAGTATTTT
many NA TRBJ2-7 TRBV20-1 CSARDGPGGLVYEQYF TGCAGTGCTAGAGATGGTCCAGGGGGGCTGGTCTACGAGCAGTACTTC
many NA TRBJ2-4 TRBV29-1 CSASELKDIQYF TGCAGCGCCTCAGAACTAAAAGACATTCAGTACTTC
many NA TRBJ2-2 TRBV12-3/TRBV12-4 CASSLRTATGELFF TGTGCCAGCAGTTTAAGAACGGCGACCGGGGAGCTGTTTTTT
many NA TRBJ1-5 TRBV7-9 CASSRESYQPQHF TGTGCCAGCAGCCGAGAGTCTTATCAGCCCCAGCATTTT
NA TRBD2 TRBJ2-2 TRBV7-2 CASSSGLAERTGELFF TGTGCCAGCAGCTCGGGACTAGCGGAACGTACCGGGGAGCTGTTTTTT
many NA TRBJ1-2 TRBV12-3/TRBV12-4 CASSRQGTGGYTF TGTGCCAGCAGTCGGCAGGGTACTGGGGGCTACACCTTC
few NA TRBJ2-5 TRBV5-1 CASSLVRDRWETQYF TGCGCCAGCAGTCTGGTCCGGGACCGCTGGGAGACCCAGTACTTC
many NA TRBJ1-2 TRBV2 CASSAGGYGYTF TGTGCCAGCAGTGCTGGCGGCTATGGCTACACCTTC
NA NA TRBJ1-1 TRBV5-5 CASSSGLTNTEAFF TGTGCCAGCAGCTCAGGACTGACGAACACTGAAGCTTTCTTT
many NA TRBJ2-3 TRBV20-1 CSARSPLTESSTDTQYF TGCAGTGCTAGAAGTCCCCTGACAGAGAGCTCCACAGATACGCAGTATTTT